The 14 T cell receptor beta chains in this list originate from one sample, sequenced in a study of cytotoxic CD8 clonotypes in ibrutinib-treated CLL. Produced via immunoSEQ multiplex PCR; TCRdb's table is partial and in-frame only. The sample contains about 140,000 clones, roughly 80% of which appear only once. The specimen comprised PBMCs, sampled after 12 months of ibrutinib treatment. The receptors were gathered from a human donor with chronic lymphocytic leukemia.

V usage is TRBV5-4 and J usage is TRBJ2-7, with 7 bases that match TRBD2. With V trimmed by 4 bases and J by 2 bases, 9 bases remained unmatched. CDR3 length: 15 amino acids. Germline V gives CDR1 SGHNT, CDR2 YYREEE (reference sequence). The CDR3 region is CASSRGGFGAYEQYF. The CDR3, as DNA: TGTGCCAGCAGCCGCGGGGGTTTCGGGGCCTACGAGCAGTACTTC.

The rearrangement joins TRBV18 to TRBJ1-2; 9 bases match TRBD1. The trim removed 3 bases at V and 2 bases at J, leaving 13 bases unmatched. The CDR3 has 18 amino acids. Germline V gene lookup returns CDR1 KGHSH and CDR2 LQKENI. For the CDR3, the DNA is TGTGCCAGCTCACCCTCACAGGGGGCAAGGGGGCAAAACTATGGCTACACCTTC. This encodes CASSPSQGARGQNYGYTF.

The chain carries TRBV15 and TRBJ1-4, with D possibly TRBD1 on 5 matching bases. Trimming removed 7 bases at V and 3 bases at J, with 12 bases between. CDR3 length: 14 amino acids. The germline V gene has CDR1 LNHNV and CDR2 YYDKDF (reference sequence). The CDR3 reads CATTGGLANEKLFF. For the CDR3, the DNA is TGTGCCACCACGGGGGGTTTGGCTAATGAAAAACTGTTTTTT. Full variable domain (remainder filled in from reference TRBV15 and TRBJ1-4): DAMVIQNPRYQVTQFGKPVTLSCSQTLNHNVMYWYQQKSSQAPKLLFHYYDKDFNNEADTPDNFQSRRPNTSFCFLDIRSPGLGDTAMYLCATTGGLANEKLFFGSGTQLSVL.

The chain combines TRBV7-9 with TRBJ2-3; D is undetermined. Trimming cost V 11 bases and J 1 base, with 4 bases left between them. This CDR3 comprises 10 residues. CDR1 SEHNR and CDR2 FQNEAQ come from the germline V gene (reference sequence). The CDR3 loop is CACGTDTQYF. In DNA form, the CDR3 reads TGTGCCTGTGGCACAGATACGCAGTATTTT.

The chain recombines TRBV28 with TRBJ2-7, with TRBD1 identical over 9 bases. There are 16 residues in the CDR3. With V trimmed by 3 bases and J by 3 bases, 9 bases remained unmatched. Germline V gene sequence: CDR1 MDHEN, CDR2 SYDVKM. The CDR3 coding sequence is TGTGCCAGCAGTTTCTCTGACAGGGGGGTAAACTACGAGCAGTACTTC. Amino acid sequence: CASSFSDRGVNYEQYF.

This chain uses TRBV30 with TRBJ1-4, with TRBD1 as a possible D gene (5 bases). CDR1 and CDR2 (germline): GTSNPN, SVGIG (reference sequence). The CDR3 extends over 12 amino acids. The CDR3 spells CAGQGRGEKLFF. DNA for the CDR3: TGTGCTGGGCAGGGACGTGGCGAAAAACTGTTTTTT.

The J gene is TRBJ2-2, the V gene TRBV28; TRBD1 matches at 11 bases. The CDR3 sequence is 14 residues long. CDR1 and CDR2 (germline): MDHEN, SYDVKM. The V segment lost 8 bases and the J segment 4 bases; nucleotides outside the gene matches: 3. This CDR3 is CASGQGAGTGELFF. Here the CDR3 DNA reads TGTGCCAGCGGACAGGGGGCGGGCACCGGGGAGCTGTTTTTT.

The CDR3: CASSSDYSAGETQYF. The CDR3 coding sequence is TGTGCCAGCAGCTCGGACTACTCAGCGGGAGAGACCCAGTACTTC. This chain uses TRBV7-9 with TRBJ2-5; a possible D gene is TRBD2 (6 bases). V was shortened by 4 bases and J by 4 bases, with 16 bases between the two germline ends. This CDR3 is built from 15 residues. Per germline, CDR1 SEHNR and CDR2 FQNEAQ (reference sequence). The full variable domain, completed using reference TRBV7-9 and TRBJ2-5, is DTGVSQNPRHKITKRGQNVTFRCDPISEHNRLYWYRQTLGQGPEFLTYFQNEAQLEKSRLLSDRFSAERPKGSFSTLEIQRTEQGDSAMYLCASSSDYSAGETQYFGPGTRLLVL.

The rearrangement uses TRBV29-1 and TRBJ1-2; D is unresolved. CDR1 is SQVTM and CDR2 is ANQGSEA in the germline V gene. The CDR3 extends over 12 amino acids. V was clipped by 4 bases and J by 3 bases, with 9 bases between them. In nucleotides, the CDR3 is TGCAGCGTTGGCGACGGATACTATGGCTACACCTTC. Amino acids: CSVGDGYYGYTF.

The chain links TRBV7-3 to TRBJ2-5, with D perhaps TRBD1 (5 bases). Germline V gene sequence: CDR1 SGHTA, CDR2 FQGTGA. The CDR3 is made up of 14 amino acids. V dropped 0 bases and J dropped 2 bases, with 7 bases sitting between them. DNA of the CDR3: TGTGCCAGCAGCTTAACTGGACAACAAGAGACCCAGTACTTC. Protein sequence: CASSLTGQQETQYF.

This chain uses TRBV5-6 with TRBJ1-1; TRBD1 might be the D (5 bases). The CDR3 contains 16 residues. The germline V and J ends were trimmed by 0 bases and 0 bases, with 12 bases remaining between them. CDR1 is SGHDT, CDR2 YYEEEE, per germline. The CDR3, as DNA: TGTGCCAGCAGCTTGGGGACACTGATTGTGAACACTGAAGCTTTCTTT. Encoded protein: CASSLGTLIVNTEAFF.

The chain recombines TRBV7-2 with TRBJ2-7; TRBD1 matches 11 bases. Germline CDR1 is SGHTA and CDR2 is FQGNSA. V shed 7 bases and J 3 bases; nucleotides not matched to a gene: 5. The CDR3 is 14 amino acids. The CDR3 coding sequence is TGTGCCAGCACCTGGGGACAGGGGGGCTACGAGCAGTACTTC. Translated: CASTWGQGGYEQYF.

V usage is TRBV5-1 and J usage is TRBJ2-2; D is perhaps TRBD1 (5 bases). The CDR3 loop spans 15 amino acids. The germline gives CDR1 SGHRS, CDR2 YFSETQ. The V end was cut by 3 bases, the J end by 2 bases, with 11 bases between. The CDR3 here is CASSYQGANTGELFF. The CDR3 region has the DNA TGCGCCAGCAGCTATCAGGGTGCCAACACCGGGGAGCTGTTTTTT.

In its sample, this clone was seen a few times. The chain uses TRBV9 and TRBJ2-3; D may correspond to TRBD1 or TRBD2 (5 bases each). V was trimmed by 3 bases and J by 3 bases, leaving 14 bases between them. This CDR3 is 15 amino acids long. In germline, CDR1 is SGDLS, CDR2 YYNGEE. The CDR3 bases are TGTGCCAGCAGCGCCCGACTTGAGGGGACAGATACGCAGTATTTT. Translated: CASSARLEGTDTQYF.